This T cell receptor (delta chain) was identified in a study of γδ T cells in repeated Plasmodium falciparum infection. Vgamma9/Vdelta2+ and Vdelta2-negative gammadelta T cells were flow-sorted from PBMC for bulk sequencing. A few counts support this clone. The likely explanation is a read error, given a far larger clone one base away. Different DNA sequences within this sample yield the same CDR3. TCRdb re-processed the multiplex PCR reads using CATT. The sample contains 85,000 to 100,000 delta-chain clones, 0.8% to 1% of which appear only once. Losses at the gene ends were 4 bases for V and 0 bases for J; bases not matched to a gene: 10. Germline-derived CDR1 and CDR2 are GEAIGNYY and EKD. The CDR3 spans 16 residues.

Sequenced sample: gamma-delta T cells from blood. The sequence derives from a pool of human donors (malaria-infected and uninfected, not separated). V gene TRDV2 combines with J gene TRDJ1; TRDD3 matches at 7 bases. TCRdb does not report a J gene; here it was assigned by matching the DNA to germline references. CDR3 sequence reads: CACDTRWGTYTDKLIF. CDR3 DNA: TGTGCCTGTGATACGCGGTGGGGGACCTACACCGATAAACTCATCTTT.